This TCR beta chain was identified in a study of cytomegalovirus exposure and HLA in healthy donors. In the case of this clone: No antigen is known for it.

Study observations and caveats: Most TCR sequences showed up rarely, but some public TCRs showed up in many donors.

Profiled with immunoSEQ multiplex PCR; TCRdb holds only in-frame clones, not every one. This table holds about 120,000 clones, approximately 88% found once. Germline V gene lookup returns CDR1 SGHRS and CDR2 YFSETQ. The CDR3 is 17 amino acids. Trimming took off 3 bases at V and 2 bases at J, with 17 bases between the two ends. J is TRBJ2-2 and V is TRBV5-1, with D maybe TRBD2 (6 bases). The sequenced sample was PBMCs. This sequence originates from a woman between 18 and 30 years old in good health and CMV-seropositive. The CDR3 reads CASSSPVGTENTGELFF. CDR3 sequence (DNA): TGCGCCAGCAGCTCCCCAGTTGGGACTGAAAACACCGGGGAGCTGTTTTTT.